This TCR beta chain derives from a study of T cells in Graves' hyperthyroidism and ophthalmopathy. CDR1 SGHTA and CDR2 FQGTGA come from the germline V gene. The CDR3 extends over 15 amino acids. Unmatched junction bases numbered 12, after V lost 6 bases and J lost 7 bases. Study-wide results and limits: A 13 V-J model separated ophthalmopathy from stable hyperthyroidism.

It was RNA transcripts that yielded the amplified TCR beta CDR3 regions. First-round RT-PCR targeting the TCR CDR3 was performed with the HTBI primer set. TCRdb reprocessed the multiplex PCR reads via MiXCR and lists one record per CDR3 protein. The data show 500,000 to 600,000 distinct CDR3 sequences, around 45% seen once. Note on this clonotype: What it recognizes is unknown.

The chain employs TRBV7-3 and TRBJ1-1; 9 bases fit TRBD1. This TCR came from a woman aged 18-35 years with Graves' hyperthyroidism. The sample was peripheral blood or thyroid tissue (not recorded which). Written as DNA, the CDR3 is TGTGCCAGCAGGTCAAACAGGGGGCGAACGATTGAAGCTTTCTTT. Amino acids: CASRSNRGRTIEAFF. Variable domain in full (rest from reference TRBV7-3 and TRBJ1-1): GAGVSQTPSNKVTEKGKYVELRCDPISGHTALYWYRQSLGQGPEFLIYFQGTGAADDSGLPNDRFFAVRPEGSVSTLKIQRTERGDSAVYLCASRSNRGRTIEAFFGQGTRLTVV.